The rows below give T cell receptor beta chains drawn from one sample of a study of tumor-infiltrating lymphocytes in oesophageal squamous cell carcinoma. TCRdb passed the PCR reads through MiXCR, listing each CDR3 protein once. The table includes tens of thousands of distinct CDR3 sequences, around 37% detected once. The material sequenced was esophageal tumor tissue. Every receptor here comes from a female donor with esophageal squamous cell carcinoma. Each CDR3 is given with its conserved first and last residue. The D gene is left open where the match is weak. Only some rows state a clone size, as once, few, many or a class for expanded clones.

v_gene	d_gene	abundance	len	j_gene	CDR3aa	CDR3nt
TRBV7-2	NA	few	15	TRBJ2-5	CASIDSTTAQETQYF	TGTGCCAGCATCGATTCTACTACGGCCCAAGAGACCCAGTACTTC
TRBV7-2	NA	NA	13	TRBJ2-1	CASRKDMYNEQFF	TGTGCCAGCAGAAAGGACATGTACAATGAGCAGTTCTTC
TRBV2	NA	NA	14	TRBJ2-3	CATQRDTFTDTQYF	TGTGCCACCCAAAGGGACACTTTCACAGATACGCAGTATTTT
TRBV7-2	NA	once	15	TRBJ1-2	CASSLDPALEYGYTF	TGTGCCAGCAGCTTAGATCCAGCCTTGGAGTATGGCTACACCTTC
TRBV7-8	TRBD1	NA	15	TRBJ2-7	CASSLDRTGVDEQYF	TGTGCCAGCAGCTTAGATAGGACAGGGGTGGACGAGCAGTACTTC
TRBV5-1	NA	NA	18	TRBJ1-6	CASSLADWGSGSEETQYF	NA
TRBV28	NA	many	15	TRBJ2-4	CASSFSRGGKNIQYF	TGTGCCAGCAGTTTTTCGCGAGGAGGCAAAAACATTCAGTACTTC
TRBV19	NA	many	13	TRBJ2-1	CASSFGLNNEQFF	TGTGCCAGTAGTTTCGGACTAAACAATGAGCAGTTCTTC
TRBV6-1	NA	many	16	TRBJ1-6	CASSRAGSSYNSPLHF	TGTGCCAGCAGCCGAGCAGGGAGCTCCTATAATTCACCCCTCCACTTT
TRBV5-4	NA	few	15	TRBJ1-4	CASRRRFDSNEKLFF	TGTGCCAGCAGACGAAGGTTCGATTCTAATGAAAAACTGTTTTTT
TRBV27	NA	NA	13	TRBJ2-4	CASSQLAKNIQYF	TGTGCCAGCAGTCAGCTGGCCAAAAACATTCAGTACTTC
TRBV28	NA	NA	15	TRBJ2-3	CASSFGLARTDTQYF	TGTGCCAGCAGTTTTGGATTAGCCCGCACAGATACGCAGTATTTT
TRBV7-2	NA	few	13	TRBJ2-5	CASSLGPQETQYF	TGTGCCAGCAGCTTAGGACCGCAAGAGACCCAGTACTTC
TRBV5-1	NA	NA	14	TRBJ2-1	CASSLSKPYNEQFF	TGCGCCAGCAGCTTGAGCAAGCCCTACAATGAGCAGTTCTTC
TRBV7-9	NA	NA	12	TRBJ2-1	CASSLEIGEQFF	TGTGCCAGCAGTCTAGAGATAGGTGAGCAGTTCTTC
TRBV6-6	NA	many	15	TRBJ1-4	CASSYRPATNEKLFF	TGTGCCAGCAGTTACCGGCCTGCAACTAATGAAAAACTGTTTTTT
TRBV19	TRBD1	NA	15	TRBJ2-2	CASSMSDRGPGELFF	TGTGCCAGTAGTATGTCCGACAGGGGGCCCGGGGAGCTGTTTTTT
TRBV5-4	NA	many	14	TRBJ2-5	CASSPFGAKETQYF	TGTGCCAGCAGCCCCTTCGGAGCGAAAGAGACCCAGTACTTC
TRBV12-5	TRBD2	many	16	TRBJ2-7	CASGTYQTSDSYEQYF	TGTGCTAGTGGCACTTACCAGACTAGCGACTCCTACGAGCAGTACTTC
TRBV24-1	NA	NA	13	TRBJ1-1	CATSDSGAVRAFF	TGTGCCACCAGTGATTCCGGAGCAGTCAGGGCTTTCTTT
TRBV7-2	TRBD2	NA	14	TRBJ2-7	CASSLTLAGVEQYF	TGTGCCAGCAGCTTAACACTAGCGGGAGTCGAGCAGTACTTC
TRBV6-1	TRBD1	medium-sized	15	TRBJ2-3	CASRGDRAYTDTQYF	TGTGCCAGCAGGGGAGACAGGGCGTACACAGATACGCAGTATTTT
TRBV5-1	TRBD2	NA	15	TRBJ2-1	CASSLGLAGVDEQFF	TGCGCCAGCAGCTTGGGACTAGCGGGGGTGGATGAGCAGTTCTTC
TRBV7-2	NA	NA	16	TRBJ2-1	CASSLENTVRYNEQFF	TGTGCCAGCAGCTTAGAGAACACAGTAAGGTACAATGAGCAGTTCTTC
TRBV5-1	TRBD2	many	14	TRBJ2-7	CASSQSGSVYEQYF	TGCGCCAGCAGCCAGAGCGGGAGTGTATACGAGCAGTACTTC
TRBV10-2	TRBD2	many	18	TRBJ2-1	CASSEWGLAGGAYNEQFF	TGCGCCAGCAGTGAGTGGGGACTAGCGGGAGGGGCCTACAATGAGCAGTTCTTC
TRBV7-7	TRBD2	few	14	TRBJ2-2	CASSERGGAGELFF	TGTGCTAGCAGCGAACGGGGGGGTGCCGGGGAGCTGTTTTTT
TRBV6-1	TRBD1	NA	17	TRBJ2-5	CASSKFRQGAGAETQYF	TGTGCCAGCAGCAAATTTCGACAGGGGGCCGGGGCGGAGACCCAGTACTTC
TRBV11-2	NA	NA	18	TRBJ2-6	CASSQGQPYSQKHSVLRF	NA